The T cell receptor beta chain under discussion was sequenced for a study of blood T cell repertoires in COVID-19. Study-wide background: Acute and convalescent COVID-19 samples came from the United States, Italy and Spain. From T cells, B-cell-depleted T cells, or PBMCs came the material, which was cDNA or gDNA.

Original data processing: Counts of nucleated cells, estimated from reference gene primer amplification, were obtained. Sequencing was performed with immunoSEQ multiplex PCR; in TCRdb, only in-frame clones are kept and a portion is missing. Clonal size and the V and J genes are those of that table, whereas D and trimming came from the DNA. This table holds about 320,000 clones, roughly 89% found once. Germline loops: CDR1 SNHLY, CDR2 FYNNEI. Trimming left V 11 bases short and J 8 bases short, with 15 bases between. CDR3 size: 11 residues. While infection was still active, Seattle patients were enrolled and then followed longitudinally.

The TCR was taken from a woman aged 30 to 39 with COVID-19, enrolled during active disease. The specimen sequenced was peripheral blood. This chain joins TRBV2 and TRBJ1-2; perhaps TRBD1 as D (6 bases). The CDR3, as DNA: TGTGCCCTGACGGACAGCGAGGGCTACACCTTC. As protein: CALTDSEGYTF.